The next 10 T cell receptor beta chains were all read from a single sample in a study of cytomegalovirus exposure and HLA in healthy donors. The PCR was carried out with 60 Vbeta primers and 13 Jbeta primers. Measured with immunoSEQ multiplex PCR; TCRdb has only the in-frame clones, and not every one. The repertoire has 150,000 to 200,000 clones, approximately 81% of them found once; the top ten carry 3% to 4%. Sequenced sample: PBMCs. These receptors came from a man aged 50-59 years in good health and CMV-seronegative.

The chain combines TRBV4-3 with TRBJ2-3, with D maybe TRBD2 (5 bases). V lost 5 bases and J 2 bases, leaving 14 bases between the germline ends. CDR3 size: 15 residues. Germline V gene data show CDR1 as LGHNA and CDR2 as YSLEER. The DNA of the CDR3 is TGCGCCAGCAGCGGAGGACGATCGAACACAGATACGCAGTATTTT. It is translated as CASSGGRSNTDTQYF.

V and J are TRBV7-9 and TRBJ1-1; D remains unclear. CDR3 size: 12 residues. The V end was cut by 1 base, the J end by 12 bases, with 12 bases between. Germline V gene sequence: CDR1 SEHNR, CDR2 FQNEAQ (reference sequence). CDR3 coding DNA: TGTGCCAGCAGCTTAGACCTCAGGCACCCTTTCTTT. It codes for CASSLDLRHPFF.

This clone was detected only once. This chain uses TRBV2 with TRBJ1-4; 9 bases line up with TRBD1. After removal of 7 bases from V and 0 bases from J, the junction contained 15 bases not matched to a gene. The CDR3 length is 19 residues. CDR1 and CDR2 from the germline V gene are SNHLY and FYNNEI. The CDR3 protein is CASIRGGTGLSATNEKLFF. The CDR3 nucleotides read TGTGCCAGCATCCGAGGCGGGACAGGGCTTTCGGCAACTAATGAAAAACTGTTTTTT.

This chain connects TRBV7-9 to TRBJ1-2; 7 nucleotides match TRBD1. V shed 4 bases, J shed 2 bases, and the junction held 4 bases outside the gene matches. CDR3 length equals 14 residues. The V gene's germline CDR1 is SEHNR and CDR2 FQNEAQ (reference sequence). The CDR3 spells CASSYTDRNYGYTF. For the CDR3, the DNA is TGTGCCAGCAGCTACACGGACAGGAACTATGGCTACACCTTC.

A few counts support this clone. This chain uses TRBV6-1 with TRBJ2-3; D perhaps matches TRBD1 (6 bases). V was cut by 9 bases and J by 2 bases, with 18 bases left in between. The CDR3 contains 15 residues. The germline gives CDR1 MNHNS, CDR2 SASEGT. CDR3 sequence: CARIGQTDSTDTQYF. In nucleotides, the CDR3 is TGTGCCAGAATAGGACAGACGGACTCCACAGATACGCAGTATTTT.

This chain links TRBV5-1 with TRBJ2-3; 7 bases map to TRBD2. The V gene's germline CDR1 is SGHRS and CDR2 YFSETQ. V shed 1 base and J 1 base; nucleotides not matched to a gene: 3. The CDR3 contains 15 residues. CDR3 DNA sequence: TGCGCCAGCAGCTTGCTTCGGGGGGGCACAGATACGCAGTATTTT. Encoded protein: CASSLLRGGTDTQYF.

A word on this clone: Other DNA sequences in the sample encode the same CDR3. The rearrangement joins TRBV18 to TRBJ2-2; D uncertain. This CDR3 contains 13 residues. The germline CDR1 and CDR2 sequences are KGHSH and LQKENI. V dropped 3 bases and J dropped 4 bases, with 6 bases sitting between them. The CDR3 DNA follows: TGTGCCAGCTCACCGCAGGCCACCGGGGAGCTGTTTTTT. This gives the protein CASSPQATGELFF.

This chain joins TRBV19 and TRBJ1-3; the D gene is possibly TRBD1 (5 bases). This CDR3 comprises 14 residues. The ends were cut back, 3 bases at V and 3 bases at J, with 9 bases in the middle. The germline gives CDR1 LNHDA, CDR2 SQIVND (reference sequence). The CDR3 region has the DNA TGTGCCAGTAGTATGCGCAGGGATGGAAACACCATATATTTT. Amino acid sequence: CASSMRRDGNTIYF.

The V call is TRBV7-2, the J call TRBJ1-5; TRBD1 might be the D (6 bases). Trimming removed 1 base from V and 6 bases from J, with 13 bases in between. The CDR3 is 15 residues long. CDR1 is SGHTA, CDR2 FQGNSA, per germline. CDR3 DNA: TGTGCCAGCAGCTTAGTTGGGGGGGCAATTCAGCCCCAGCATTTT. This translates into CASSLVGGAIQPQHF.

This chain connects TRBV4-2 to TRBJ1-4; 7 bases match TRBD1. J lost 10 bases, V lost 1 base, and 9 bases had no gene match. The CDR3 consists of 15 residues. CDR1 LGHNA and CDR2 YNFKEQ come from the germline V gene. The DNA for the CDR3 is TGTGCCAGCAGCCAAGCTTGGGACAGTGTCAGAAAACTGTTTTTT. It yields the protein CASSQAWDSVRKLFF.